The 28 T cell receptor beta chains below were found in one sample sequenced in a study of blood T cell repertoires in COVID-19 (dated by TCRdb to about 2020). To prepare the library, the immunoSEQ multiplex PCR assay was applied. Here the immuneACCESS table is served through TCRdb, limited to in-frame sequences with V and J called. Missing clones are a known gap in these copies; in checked studies unresolved V genes cover under half, and the rest lacks a known reason. Here the sample has hundreds of thousands of clones; more than 60% occur a single time. Of the sample, 3% to 4% is held by the ten largest clones. The source material was peripheral blood. These receptors were obtained from a woman in her thirties or forties with active or convalescent COVID-19.

In this sample, this clone turned up many times. The rearrangement joins TRBV5-5 to TRBJ2-1; a weak D match, TRBD2 (5 bases). This CDR3 has 16 amino acids. V was pared by 1 base and J by 2 bases, with 13 bases between. Germline lookup yields CDR1 SGHKS and CDR2 YYEKEE (reference sequence). This chain's CDR3 is CASSLNNGVAYNEQFF. The CDR3 nucleotides are TGTGCCAGCAGCTTGAATAACGGGGTTGCCTACAATGAGCAGTTCTTC.

There are a few counts of this clone. The V and J genes are TRBV2 and TRBJ1-1; 9 bases line up with TRBD1. The germline CDR1 and CDR2 sequences are SNHLY and FYNNEI. The trim removed 8 bases at V and 7 bases at J, leaving 8 bases unmatched. This CDR3 has 13 residues. The CDR3 nucleotides read TGTGCCAGCTTAGACAGGGGGTTCGGTGAAGCTTTCTTT. Translating gives CASLDRGFGEAFF.

The rearrangement joins TRBV15 to TRBJ1-5; TRBD1 aligns across 7 bases. The germline V gene encodes CDR1 LNHNV and CDR2 YYDKDF (reference sequence). V lost 4 bases, J lost 5 bases, and 5 bases stayed unmatched. The CDR3 loop spans 14 amino acids. The DNA of the CDR3 is TGTGCCACCAGCAAGGGCCAGGGGGATCAGCCCCAGCATTTT. Translation gives CATSKGQGDQPQHF.

The table lists this clone with a count of one. The V call is TRBV5-5, the J call TRBJ2-7; TRBD2 is a possible D gene (6 bases). The V end was cut by 3 bases, the J end by 6 bases, with 22 bases between. The germline V gene has CDR1 SGHKS and CDR2 YYEKEE (reference sequence). The CDR3 extends over 16 amino acids. CDR3 residues: CASSSGGSVGGSEQYV. CDR3 sequence (DNA): TGTGCCAGCAGCTCGGGCGGCAGCGTTGGAGGGAGCGAGCAGTACGTC.

The count of this clone is one. This chain joins TRBV5-6 and TRBJ1-4; the D is unclear. The CDR3 extends over 13 amino acids. With 2 bases removed from V and 6 bases from J, the gap between germline ends came to 8 bases. Germline V gene data show CDR1 as SGHDT and CDR2 as YYEEEE. The CDR3: CASSFGGDEKLFF. The CDR3 DNA follows: TGTGCCAGCAGCTTCGGCGGTGATGAAAAACTGTTTTTT.

This chain uses TRBV4-1 with TRBJ2-7, with D perhaps TRBD2 (5 bases). Germline values: CDR1 MGHRA, CDR2 YSYEKL. This CDR3 has 16 residues. Trimming removed 4 bases at V and 0 bases at J, with 16 bases between. In DNA, the CDR3 is TGCGCCAGCAGCCTGGGGTCGGGGATACGCTCCTACGAGCAGTACTTC. It encodes CASSLGSGIRSYEQYF.

The chain recombines TRBV12-3 or TRBV12-4 with TRBJ1-1, with D unclear. V lost 9 bases and J lost 5, with 16 bases in between. The CDR3 is made up of 13 amino acids. The CDR3 is CASHRGLRTEAFF. In DNA, the CDR3 is TGTGCCAGTCATCGGGGATTGAGGACTGAAGCTTTCTTT.

This clone was recorded only once. This CDR3 is CASSIERGIDEQYF. CDR3 DNA: TGTGCCAGTAGTATAGAGCGGGGGATCGACGAGCAGTACTTC. This chain connects TRBV19 to TRBJ2-7, with 7 bases lining up with TRBD2. With 0 bases clipped from V and 5 bases from J, the junction kept 4 bases outside the gene matches. Germline CDR1 and CDR2: LNHDA and SQIVND (reference sequence). This CDR3 has 14 residues.

V usage is TRBV25-1 and J usage is TRBJ1-2; D not certain. The CDR3 covers 14 residues. V lost 6 bases to trimming and J lost 2 bases, with 13 bases between them. Germline V gene lookup returns CDR1 MGHDK and CDR2 SYGVNS. The CDR3 protein is CASRGSWENYGYTF. Here the CDR3 DNA reads TGTGCCAGCAGGGGGTCTTGGGAGAACTATGGCTACACCTTC.

The chain joins TRBV6-6 to TRBJ2-1; tentative D call: TRBD1 (6 bases). V lost 5 bases, J lost 5 bases, and 16 bases lay in between. Germline V gives CDR1 MNHNY, CDR2 SVGAGI (reference sequence). The CDR3 has 15 residues. CDR3 nucleotide sequence: TGTGCCAGCAGTGGATTACAGGGTACCCACAATGAGCAGTTCTTC. Its translation is CASSGLQGTHNEQFF.

The chain uses TRBV6-1 and TRBJ2-7; a weak D match, TRBD2 (6 bases). Between the trimmed V and J ends, which lost 2 bases and 5 bases, there was a span of 7 bases. Germline assignment: CDR1 MNHNS and CDR2 SASEGT. The CDR3 has 12 residues. Here the CDR3 reads CASSEWTNEQYV. The DNA for the CDR3 is TGTGCCAGCAGTGAATGGACTAACGAGCAGTACGTC.

As regards this clone: The same CDR3 also results from other DNA sequences found in this sample. V and J are TRBV28 and TRBJ1-5; 9 bases agree with TRBD1. V trimming: 6 bases; J trimming: 2 bases; junction bases outside the gene matches: 2. The CDR3 spans 14 residues. Germline V gene lookup returns CDR1 MDHEN and CDR2 SYDVKM. The CDR3 loop reads CASSRTGGNQPQHF. The CDR3 bases are TGTGCCAGCAGCCGGACAGGGGGCAATCAGCCCCAGCATTTT.

This clone has only one observation. This CDR3 reads CASSWRGGELFF. The CDR3 nucleotides are TGTGCCAGCAGTTGGAGGGGCGGGGAGCTGTTTTTT. This rearrangement joins TRBV6-5 to TRBJ2-2; TRBD2 is a possible D gene (6 bases). Germline loops: CDR1 MNHEY, CDR2 SVGAGI. V was cut by 4 bases and J by 7 bases, with 7 bases left in between. This CDR3 has 12 amino acids.

The gene calls are TRBV15 and TRBJ1-5; 7 nucleotides align to TRBD1. Trimming cost V 0 bases and J 3 bases; bases outside gene matches: 2. The CDR3 is 15 residues long. The V gene's germline CDR1 is LNHNV and CDR2 YYDKDF (reference sequence). In DNA, the CDR3 is TGTGCCACCAGCAGAGATGGGACAGTCAATCAGCCCCAGCATTTT. This gives the protein CATSRDGTVNQPQHF.

The CDR3 DNA reads as TGTGCCAGCAGCCAGGAAACGGGGGGAAACACTGAAGCTTTCTTT. Amino acids: CASSQETGGNTEAFF. The rearrangement links TRBV11-2 to TRBJ1-1; D is perhaps TRBD1 (5 bases). The CDR3 covers 15 residues. CDR1 and CDR2 from the germline V gene are SGHAT and FQNNGV. The ends were cut back, 5 bases at V and 2 bases at J, with 15 bases in the middle.

The gene calls are TRBV5-1 and TRBJ1-6; 8 bases match TRBD1. This CDR3 region has 14 residues. With V trimmed by 4 bases and J by 6 bases, 3 bases remained unmatched. The germline gives CDR1 SGHRS, CDR2 YFSETQ. The CDR3 nucleotides read TGCGCCAGCAGCACCACAGGGGGTAATTCACCCCTCCACTTT. It is translated as CASSTTGGNSPLHF. Full variable domain (missing parts from reference TRBV5-1 and TRBJ1-6): KAGVTQTPRYLIKTRGQQVTLSCSPISGHRSVSWYQQTPGQGLQFLFEYFSETQRNKGNFPGRFSGRQFSNSRSEMNVSTLELGDSALYLCASSTTGGNSPLHFGNGTRLTVT.

This clone was observed a single time. V and J are TRBV2 and TRBJ2-7, with D possibly matching TRBD1 (5 bases). Trimming cost V 5 bases and J 6 bases, with 11 bases left between them. Germline CDR1 reads SNHLY; CDR2 reads FYNNEI. The CDR3 has 12 amino acids. CDR3 bases: TGTGCCAGCAGTTCAGGGATTTTCGAGCAGTACGTC. Translated: CASSSGIFEQYV.

The chain joins TRBV2 to TRBJ2-5; D possibly corresponds to TRBD1 (5 bases). This CDR3 is 13 amino acids long. Trimming shortened V by 3 bases and J by 3 bases, and 8 bases separated the two germline ends. CDR1 SNHLY and CDR2 FYNNEI come from the germline V gene. The CDR3 here is CASSEYRKETQYF. Written as DNA, the CDR3 is TGTGCCAGCAGTGAGTACAGGAAAGAGACCCAGTACTTC.

The V and J genes are TRBV5-1 and TRBJ2-2; TRBD2 aligns across 7 bases. CDR3 length: 14 amino acids. Unmatched junction bases numbered 6, after V lost 7 bases and J lost 3 bases. The V gene's germline CDR1 is SGHRS and CDR2 YFSETQ. CDR3 coding DNA: TGCGCCAGCCGTCTACGGGGGGACACCGGGGAGCTGTTTTTT. This translates into CASRLRGDTGELFF.

The V call is TRBV7-9, the J call TRBJ2-1, with 14 bases lining up with TRBD2. Germline V gene sequence: CDR1 SEHNR, CDR2 FQNEAQ (reference sequence). The CDR3 extends over 15 amino acids. Trimming cost V 6 bases and J 9 bases; bases outside gene matches: 7. CDR3 residues: CASSSGTSGGFEQFF. The CDR3 DNA is TGTGCCAGCAGTTCCGGGACTAGCGGGGGTTTTGAGCAGTTCTTC. The variable domain in full, with the rest retrieved from reference TRBV7-9 and TRBJ2-1, is DTGVSQNPRHKITKRGQNVTFRCDPISEHNRLYWYRQTLGQGPEFLTYFQNEAQLEKSRLLSDRFSAERPKGSFSTLEIQRTEQGDSAMYLCASSSGTSGGFEQFFGPGTRLTVL.

The chain couples TRBV12-5 to TRBJ1-1, with 8 bases that match TRBD1. The germline V gene has CDR1 LGHNT and CDR2 FRNRAP. V dropped 6 bases and J dropped 0; count of bases not matched to a gene: 6. This CDR3 is 15 amino acids long. The CDR3 spells CASGKLQGVNTEAFF. The CDR3 nucleotides read TGTGCTAGTGGCAAGCTACAGGGGGTGAACACTGAAGCTTTCTTT.

As regards this clone: This sample also contains other DNA sequences that code for the same CDR3. This chain joins TRBV18 and TRBJ1-1; 7 bases agree with TRBD1. The CDR3 is made up of 14 amino acids. The V gene's germline CDR1 is KGHSH and CDR2 LQKENI. The V segment lost 2 bases and the J segment 1 base; nucleotides outside the gene matches: 1. The CDR3 here is CASSPAGGNTEAFF. CDR3 nucleotides: TGTGCCAGCTCACCAGCAGGGGGGAACACTGAAGCTTTCTTT.

The chain carries TRBV18 and TRBJ1-6, with D maybe TRBD1 (5 bases). The CDR3 is 16 residues long. V was cut by 2 bases and J by 7 bases, with 15 bases left in between. CDR1 is KGHSH and CDR2 is LQKENI in the germline V gene. CDR3 DNA sequence: TGTGCCAGCTCACCAAGGGGTGCAGGGCTGAATTCACCCCTCCACTTT. This translates into CASSPRGAGLNSPLHF.

This clone came up a few times. V usage is TRBV5-1 and J usage is TRBJ1-4; tentative D call: TRBD1 (5 bases). This CDR3 has 16 amino acids. CDR1 SGHRS and CDR2 YFSETQ come from the germline V gene. V lost 4 bases, J lost 10 bases, and 23 bases lay in between. The CDR3 spells CASSPDSHTTLGKLFF. The CDR3 nucleotides are TGCGCCAGCAGCCCTGACAGCCACACCACCCTGGGAAAACTGTTTTTT.

The V and J genes are TRBV2 and TRBJ2-1; perhaps TRBD2 as D (6 bases). CDR1 and CDR2 from the germline V gene are SNHLY and FYNNEI. The CDR3 covers 15 residues. The V gene lost 3 bases and the J gene lost 9 bases, with 18 bases spanning the gap. For the CDR3, the DNA is TGTGCCAGCAGTGAGACGAACGTGAAGCGGGCTGAGCAGTTCTTC. Residues: CASSETNVKRAEQFF. Full variable domain (rest looked up from reference TRBV2 and TRBJ2-1): EPEVTQTPSHQVTQMGQEVILRCVPISNHLYFYWYRQILGQKVEFLVSFYNNEISEKSEIFDDQFSVERPDGSNFTLKIRSTKLEDSAMYFCASSETNVKRAEQFFGPGTRLTVL.

The J gene is TRBJ1-4, the V gene TRBV4-1; a weak D match, TRBD1 (6 bases). Per the germline V gene, CDR1 is MGHRA and CDR2 is YSYEKL. With 4 bases removed from V and 6 bases from J, the gap between germline ends came to 15 bases. This CDR3 comprises 15 residues. CDR3 residues: CASSPSEGGDEKLFF. The CDR3 nucleotides are TGCGCCAGCAGCCCAAGCGAGGGGGGGGATGAAAAACTGTTTTTT.

This rearrangement joins TRBV30 to TRBJ1-6, with unresolved D. The CDR3 runs to 15 residues. V was trimmed by 1 base and J by 0 bases, leaving 7 bases between them. Germline V gene lookup returns CDR1 GTSNPN and CDR2 SVGIG (reference sequence). The CDR3 spells CAWSGPTSYNSPLHF. The CDR3 bases are TGTGCCTGGAGTGGGCCAACCTCCTATAATTCACCCCTCCACTTT.

V is TRBV5-1 and J is TRBJ2-5; weak D call: TRBD1 (5 bases). This CDR3 contains 14 residues. Germline loops: CDR1 SGHRS, CDR2 YFSETQ. With 0 bases removed from V and 4 bases from J, the gap between germline ends came to 10 bases. Written as DNA, the CDR3 is TGCGCCAGCAGCTTGGCCAGGGTGGCAGAGACCCAGTACTTC. Amino acids: CASSLARVAETQYF.